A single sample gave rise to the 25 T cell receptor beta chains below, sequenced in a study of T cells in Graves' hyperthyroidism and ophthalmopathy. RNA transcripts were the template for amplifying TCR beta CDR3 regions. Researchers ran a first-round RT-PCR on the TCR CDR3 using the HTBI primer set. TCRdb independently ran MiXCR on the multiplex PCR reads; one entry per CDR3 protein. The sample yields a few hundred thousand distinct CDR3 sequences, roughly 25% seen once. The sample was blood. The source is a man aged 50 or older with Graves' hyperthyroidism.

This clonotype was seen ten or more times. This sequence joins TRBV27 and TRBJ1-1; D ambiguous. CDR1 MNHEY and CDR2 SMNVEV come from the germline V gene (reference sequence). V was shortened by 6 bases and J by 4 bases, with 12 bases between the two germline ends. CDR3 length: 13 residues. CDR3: CASSLNEGTEAFF. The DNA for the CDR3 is TGTGCCAGCAGCCTAAACGAAGGCACTGAAGCTTTCTTT.

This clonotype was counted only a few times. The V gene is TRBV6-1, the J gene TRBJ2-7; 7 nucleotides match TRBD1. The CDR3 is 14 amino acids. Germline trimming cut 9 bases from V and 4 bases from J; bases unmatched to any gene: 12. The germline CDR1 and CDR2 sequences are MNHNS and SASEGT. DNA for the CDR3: TGTGCCAGTACAGGGGCCGGACTCCCTTACGAGCAGTACTTC. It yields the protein CASTGAGLPYEQYF.

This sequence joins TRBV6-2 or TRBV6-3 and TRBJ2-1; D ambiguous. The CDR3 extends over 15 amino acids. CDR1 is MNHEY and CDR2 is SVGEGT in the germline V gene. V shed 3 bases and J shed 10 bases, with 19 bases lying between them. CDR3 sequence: CASSYSLEPLREQFF. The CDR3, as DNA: TGTGCCAGCAGTTATTCTCTAGAGCCCCTCCGAGAGCAGTTCTTC.

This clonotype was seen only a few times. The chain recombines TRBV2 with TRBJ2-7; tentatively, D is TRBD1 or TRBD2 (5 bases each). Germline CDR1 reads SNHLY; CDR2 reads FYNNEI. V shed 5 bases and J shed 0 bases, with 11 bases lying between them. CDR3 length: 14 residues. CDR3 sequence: CASSMGDGSYEQYF. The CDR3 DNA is TGTGCCAGCAGTATGGGGGATGGCTCCTACGAGCAGTACTTC.

CDR3 coding DNA: TGTGCCAGCAGCTTGGGACAGGAGCCTAATCAGCCCCAGCATTTT. This sequence encodes CASSLGQEPNQPQHF. The chain joins TRBV5-6 to TRBJ1-5; D is possibly TRBD1 (6 bases). Trimming pared 0 bases from V and 4 bases from J, leaving 11 bases between. CDR1 is SGHDT, CDR2 YYEEEE, per germline. The CDR3 loop spans 15 amino acids.

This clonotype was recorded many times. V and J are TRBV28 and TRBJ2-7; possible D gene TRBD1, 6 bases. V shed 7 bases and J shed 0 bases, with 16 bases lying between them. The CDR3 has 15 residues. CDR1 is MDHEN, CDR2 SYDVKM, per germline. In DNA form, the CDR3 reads TGTGCCAGCAAAATTGGGGGCCACAACTCCTACGAGCAGTACTTC. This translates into CASKIGGHNSYEQYF. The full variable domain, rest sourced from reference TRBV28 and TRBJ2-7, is DVKVTQSSRYLVKRTGEKVFLECVQDMDHENMFWYRQDPGLGLRLIYFSYDVKMKEKGDIPEGYSVSREKKERFSLILESASTNQTSMYLCASKIGGHNSYEQYFGPGTRLTVT.

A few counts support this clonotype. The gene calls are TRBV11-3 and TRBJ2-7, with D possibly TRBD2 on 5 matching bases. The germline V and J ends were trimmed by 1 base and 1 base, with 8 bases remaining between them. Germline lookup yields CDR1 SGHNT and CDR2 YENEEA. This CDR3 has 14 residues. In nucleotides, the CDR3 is TGTGCCAGCAGCTTAGCACGGGATTCCTACGAGCAGTACTTC. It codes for CASSLARDSYEQYF.

In nucleotides, the CDR3 is TGTGCCAGCAGCTTAGCGGGGGGGGCTAGTTACAATGAGCAGTTCTTC. As protein: CASSLAGGASYNEQFF. The chain uses TRBV7-3 and TRBJ2-1; TRBD2 matches at 9 bases. Per germline, CDR1 SGHTA and CDR2 FQGTGA. The length of the CDR3 is 16 residues. The V segment lost 2 bases and the J segment 4 bases; nucleotides outside the gene matches: 6.

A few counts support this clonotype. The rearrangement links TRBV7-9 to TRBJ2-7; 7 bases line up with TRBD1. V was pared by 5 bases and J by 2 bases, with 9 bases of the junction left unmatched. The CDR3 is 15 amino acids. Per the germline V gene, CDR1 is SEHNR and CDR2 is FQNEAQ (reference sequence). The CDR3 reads CASSPDLGQPYEQYF. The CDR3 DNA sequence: TGTGCCAGCAGCCCAGATCTGGGACAGCCCTACGAGCAGTACTTC.

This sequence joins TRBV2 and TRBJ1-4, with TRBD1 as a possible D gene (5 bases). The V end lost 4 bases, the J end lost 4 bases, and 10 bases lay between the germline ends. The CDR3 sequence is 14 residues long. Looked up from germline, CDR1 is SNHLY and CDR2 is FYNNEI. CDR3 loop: CASSARGINEKLFF. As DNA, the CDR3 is TGTGCCAGCAGTGCGCGGGGGATTAATGAAAAACTGTTTTTT.

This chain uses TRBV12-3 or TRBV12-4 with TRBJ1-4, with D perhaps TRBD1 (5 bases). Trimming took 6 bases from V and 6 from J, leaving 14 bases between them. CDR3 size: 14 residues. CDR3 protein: CASRRQLDDEKLFF. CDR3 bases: TGTGCCAGCAGAAGACAGCTTGATGATGAAAAACTGTTTTTT.

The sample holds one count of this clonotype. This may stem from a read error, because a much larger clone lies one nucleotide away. CDR3 nucleotides: TGTGCCAGCAGTGAAGGCGCAGGGGACCACAACACCTTC. This encodes CASSEGAGDHNTF. This chain uses TRBV2 with TRBJ1-2, with a possible D match to TRBD1 (6 bases). The germline V and J ends were trimmed by 1 base and 12 bases, with 15 bases remaining between them. CDR3 length equals 13 residues. Germline CDR1 and CDR2: SNHLY and FYNNEI.

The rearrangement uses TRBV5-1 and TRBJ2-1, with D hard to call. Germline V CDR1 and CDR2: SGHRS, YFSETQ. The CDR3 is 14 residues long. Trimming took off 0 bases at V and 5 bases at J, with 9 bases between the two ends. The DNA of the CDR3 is TGCGCCAGCAGCTTGGACAGCCGAAACAATGAGCAGTTCTTC. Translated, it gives CASSLDSRNNEQFF.

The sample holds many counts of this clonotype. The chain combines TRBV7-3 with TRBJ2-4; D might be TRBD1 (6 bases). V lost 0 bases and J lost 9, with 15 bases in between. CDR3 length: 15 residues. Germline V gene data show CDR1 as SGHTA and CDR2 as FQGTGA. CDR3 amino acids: CASSLTGGPSVIQYF. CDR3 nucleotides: TGTGCCAGCAGCTTAACTGGGGGCCCGTCTGTCATTCAGTACTTC.

CDR3 sequence reads: CASGPGNPTKQYF. Written as DNA, the CDR3 is TGTGCCAGCGGACCAGGTAATCCTACGAAGCAGTACTTC. The chain carries TRBV27 and TRBJ2-7; D call uncertain. The CDR3 has 13 amino acids. Trimming removed 8 bases at V and 8 bases at J, with 19 bases between. Germline V CDR1 and CDR2: MNHEY, SMNVEV (reference sequence).

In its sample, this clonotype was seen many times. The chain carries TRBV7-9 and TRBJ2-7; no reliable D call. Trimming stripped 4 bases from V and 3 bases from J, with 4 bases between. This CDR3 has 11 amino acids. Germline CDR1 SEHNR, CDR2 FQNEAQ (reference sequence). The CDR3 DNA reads TGTGCCAGCAGCTCCGTCTACGAGCAGTACTTC. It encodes CASSSVYEQYF.

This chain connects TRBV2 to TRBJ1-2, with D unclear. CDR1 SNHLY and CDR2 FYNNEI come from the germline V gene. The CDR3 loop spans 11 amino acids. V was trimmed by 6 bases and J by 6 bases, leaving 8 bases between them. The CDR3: CASSLQHGYTF. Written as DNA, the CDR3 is TGTGCCAGCAGCTTACAGCATGGCTACACCTTC.

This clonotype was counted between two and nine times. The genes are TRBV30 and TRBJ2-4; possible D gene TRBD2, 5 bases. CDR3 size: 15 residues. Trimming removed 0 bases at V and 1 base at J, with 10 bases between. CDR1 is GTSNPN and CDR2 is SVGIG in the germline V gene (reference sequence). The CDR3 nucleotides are TGTGCCTGGAGTGTAGGACCGGGGGCCAAAAACATTCAGTACTTC. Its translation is CAWSVGPGAKNIQYF.

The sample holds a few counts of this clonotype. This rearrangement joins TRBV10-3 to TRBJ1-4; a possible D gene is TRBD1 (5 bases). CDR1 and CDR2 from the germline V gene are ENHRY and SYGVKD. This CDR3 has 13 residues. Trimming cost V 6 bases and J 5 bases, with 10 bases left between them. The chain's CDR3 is CAIRAGQNEKLFF. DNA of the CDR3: TGTGCCATCAGGGCGGGGCAAAATGAAAAACTGTTTTTT.

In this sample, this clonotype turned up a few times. Here the CDR3 DNA reads TGCGCCAGCAGCTACGGACAGGGGCCGGGGGATGAGCAGTTCTTC. Protein: CASSYGQGPGDEQFF. This rearrangement joins TRBV5-1 to TRBJ2-1, with 9 bases matching TRBD1. The CDR3 runs 15 residues. The V gene's germline CDR1 is SGHRS and CDR2 YFSETQ. The ends lost 3 bases at V and 8 bases at J; junction bases unmatched: 9.

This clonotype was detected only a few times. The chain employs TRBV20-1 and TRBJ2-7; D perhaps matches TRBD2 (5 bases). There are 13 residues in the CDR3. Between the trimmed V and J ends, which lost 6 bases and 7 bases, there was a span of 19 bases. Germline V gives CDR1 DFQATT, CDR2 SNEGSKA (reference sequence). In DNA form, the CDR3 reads TGCAGTGCAAGCCGGAGAGAGGGTGGGGAGCAGTACTTC. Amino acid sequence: CSASRREGGEQYF.

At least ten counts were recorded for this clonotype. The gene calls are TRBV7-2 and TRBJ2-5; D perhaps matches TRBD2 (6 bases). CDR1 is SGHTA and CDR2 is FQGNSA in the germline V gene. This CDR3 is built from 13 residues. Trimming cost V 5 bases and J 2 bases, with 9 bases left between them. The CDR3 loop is CASSTLAQETQYF. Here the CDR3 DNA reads TGTGCCAGCAGCACACTAGCTCAAGAGACCCAGTACTTC. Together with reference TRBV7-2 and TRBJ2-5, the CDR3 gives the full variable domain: GAGVSQSPSNKVTEKGKDVELRCDPISGHTALYWYRQSLGQGLEFLIYFQGNSAPDKSGLPSDRFSAERTGGSVSTLTIQRTQQEDSAVYLCASSTLAQETQYFGPGTRLLVL.

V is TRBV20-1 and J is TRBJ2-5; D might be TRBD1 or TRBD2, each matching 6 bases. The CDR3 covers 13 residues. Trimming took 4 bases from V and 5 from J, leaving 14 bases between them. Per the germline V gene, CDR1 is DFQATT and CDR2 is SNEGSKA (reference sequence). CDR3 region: CSAKSYGGETQYF. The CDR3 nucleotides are TGCAGTGCTAAGTCCTACGGGGGCGAGACCCAGTACTTC.

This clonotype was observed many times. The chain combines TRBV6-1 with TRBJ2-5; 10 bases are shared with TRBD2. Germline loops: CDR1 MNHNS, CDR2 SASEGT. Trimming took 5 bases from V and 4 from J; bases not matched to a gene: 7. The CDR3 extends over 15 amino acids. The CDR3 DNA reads TGTGCCAGCAGTTATGGGCCTAGCGGGAGAGAGACCCAGTACTTC. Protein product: CASSYGPSGRETQYF.

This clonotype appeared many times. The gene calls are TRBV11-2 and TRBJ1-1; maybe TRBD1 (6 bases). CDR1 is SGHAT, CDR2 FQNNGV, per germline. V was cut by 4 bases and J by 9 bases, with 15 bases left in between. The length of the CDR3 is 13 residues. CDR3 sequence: CASSSQGVVKAFF. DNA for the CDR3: TGTGCCAGCAGCTCACAGGGAGTAGTGAAAGCTTTCTTT. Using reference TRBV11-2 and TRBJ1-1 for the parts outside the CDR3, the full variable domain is EAGVAQSPRYKIIEKRQSVAFWCNPISGHATLYWYQQILGQGPKLLIQFQNNGVVDDSQLPKDRFSAERLKGVDSTLKIQPAKLEDSAVYLCASSSQGVVKAFFGQGTRLTVV.